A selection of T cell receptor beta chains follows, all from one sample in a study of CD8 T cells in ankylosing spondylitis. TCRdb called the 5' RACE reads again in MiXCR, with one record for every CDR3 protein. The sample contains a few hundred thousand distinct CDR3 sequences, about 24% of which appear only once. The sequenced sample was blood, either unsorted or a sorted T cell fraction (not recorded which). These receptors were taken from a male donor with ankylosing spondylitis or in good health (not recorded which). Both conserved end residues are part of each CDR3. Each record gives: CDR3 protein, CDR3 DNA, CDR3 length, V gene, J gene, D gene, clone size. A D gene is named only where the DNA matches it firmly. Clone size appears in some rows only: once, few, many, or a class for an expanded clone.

CSVAGRDHTDTQYF	TGCAGCGTTGCAGGACGGGACCACACAGATACGCAGTATTTT	14	TRBV29-1	TRBJ2-3	NA	many
CASSRGEFQPQHF	TGTGCCAGCAGCAGGGGTGAGTTTCAGCCCCAGCATTTT	13	TRBV6-6	TRBJ1-5	NA	NA
CASSFAGMRTEAFF	TGCGCCAGCAGCTTCGCAGGGATGAGGACTGAAGCTTTCTTT	14	TRBV5-1	TRBJ1-1	NA	many
CASSQEGRGEKLFF	TGTGCCAGCAGCCAAGAGGGCAGGGGAGAAAAACTGTTTTTT	14	TRBV4-2	TRBJ1-4	NA	NA
CSGGTGGYEQYF	TGCAGCGGGGGGACAGGGGGCTACGAGCAGTACTTC	12	TRBV29-1	TRBJ2-7	TRBD1	many
CATSRGQPSYEQYF	TGTGCCACCAGCAGAGGACAGCCCTCCTACGAGCAGTACTTC	14	TRBV15	TRBJ2-7	NA	few
CSARDIGTDTQYF	TGCAGTGCTAGAGACATAGGCACAGATACGCAGTATTTT	13	TRBV20-1	TRBJ2-3	NA	NA
CSASVSARTYEQYF	TGCAGCGCATCAGTGTCGGCAAGGACCTACGAGCAGTACTTC	14	TRBV29-1	TRBJ2-7	NA	NA
CASSYSRRESASNQPQHF	TGTGCCAGCAGTTACTCGAGGAGGGAGTCAGCGAGCAATCAGCCCCAGCATTTT	18	TRBV6-5	TRBJ1-5	NA	many
CSVGQRLDSYEQYF	TGCAGCGTTGGTCAGAGGCTGGACAGCTACGAGCAGTACTTC	14	TRBV29-1	TRBJ2-7	NA	few
CSASPPNSPLHF	TGCAGTGCTAGCCCCCCTAATTCACCCCTCCACTTT	12	TRBV20-1	TRBJ1-6	NA	NA
CASSQESGTHYEQYF	TGTGCCAGCAGCCAAGAGAGTGGGACACACTACGAGCAGTACTTC	15	TRBV4-2	TRBJ2-7	NA	few
CAGRGLAASSYNEQFF	TGTGCAGGCAGGGGGCTAGCGGCAAGCTCCTACAATGAGCAGTTCTTC	16	TRBV6-1	TRBJ2-1	NA	once
CSAIDAGEILDTQYF	TGCAGTGCAATAGACGCGGGGGAAATTCTTGATACGCAGTATTTT	15	TRBV20-1	TRBJ2-3	TRBD2	many
CASTHPGSVEQYF	TGTGCCAGCACCCACCCGGGGTCAGTAGAGCAGTACTTC	13	TRBV7-9	TRBJ2-7	NA	many
CASGPGLAGIYQETQYF	TGTGCCAGCGGCCCGGGACTAGCGGGGATATACCAAGAGACCCAGTACTTC	17	TRBV5-5	TRBJ2-5	TRBD2	NA
CSVGGSHEQYF	TGCAGCGTTGGGGGCAGCCACGAGCAGTACTTC	11	TRBV29-1	TRBJ2-7	NA	NA
CASSQTPTSGSAGEETQYF	TGCGCCAGCAGCCAAACCCCGACCTCAGGTTCGGCGGGGGAAGAGACCCAGTACTTC	19	TRBV4-1	TRBJ2-5	TRBD2	NA
CASSLLGYNEQFF	TGTGCCAGCAGCTTATTGGGATACAATGAGCAGTTCTTC	13	TRBV7-3	TRBJ2-1	NA	NA
CSASPGQVGELFF	TGCAGTGCCAGCCCGGGACAGGTCGGGGAGCTGTTTTTT	13	TRBV20-1	TRBJ2-2	TRBD1	many
CSAPDRGRIYEQYF	TGCAGTGCCCCCGACAGGGGGCGCATCTACGAGCAGTACTTC	14	TRBV20-1	TRBJ2-7	TRBD1	NA
CAISLGGQETQYF	TGTGCCATCAGCTTAGGGGGGCAGGAGACCCAGTACTTC	13	TRBV7-2	TRBJ2-5	NA	NA
CASSPRQGPNTEAFF	TGTGCCAGCAGTCCAAGACAGGGGCCGAACACTGAAGCTTTCTTT	15	TRBV12-3/TRBV12-4	TRBJ1-1	TRBD1	NA
CASSPYRGEITGELFF	TGTGCTAGCAGCCCGTACAGGGGTGAAATCACCGGGGAGCTGTTTTTT	16	TRBV7-7	TRBJ2-2	TRBD1	many
CASTSRNINEQFF	TGTGCCAGCACCTCGAGGAATATCAACGAGCAGTTCTTC	13	TRBV7-2	TRBJ2-1	NA	NA